The clone carrying this T cell receptor (beta chain) was detected ten times or more. Its antigen is currently unknown. This specimen belongs to a study of metastatic and nonmetastatic thyroid tumors. Overall study context: The authors compared repertoires across blood and tumor or nodule tissue from malignant and benign thyroid patients.

As originally analysed: Between-group CDR3 differences, defined by clinicopathological status, yielded a distant-metastasis classifier for papillary thyroid cancer. TCRdb reprocessed the PCR reads via MiXCR. Clone size and V and J calls follow TCRdb, not the original study. The sample yields over 30,000 clones, 15% to 20% seen once. Broader study findings: Reports indicated that malignant thyroid tumors showed significantly higher TCR beta diversity than benign nodules did, in blood and tumor.

Patients were all untreated before their thyroid surgery. The CDR3 runs to 12 residues. Germline V gives CDR1 MNHEY, CDR2 SMNVEV (reference sequence). V was clipped by 4 bases and J by 5 bases, with 8 bases between them. The origin of this receptor is a female donor with papillary thyroid cancer or a benign thyroid nodule (not recorded which). Some clones in this sample may be carry-over from other donors' samples. Material for sequencing was tumor tissue. The chain combines TRBV27 with TRBJ1-1; D is possibly TRBD1 (5 bases). CDR3 coding DNA: TGTGCCAGCAGTTCAGGGTTAACTGAAGCTTTCTTT. Protein: CASSSGLTEAFF.